The clone carrying this T cell receptor beta chain came up a few times. The antigen remains unidentified. The data derive from a study of T cell responses to AZD1222 COVID-19 vaccine. Study observations and caveats: Dominant at 160-218 and 743-854, vaccine-associated CD4 TCRs also spanned spike. Spike-specific TCR breadth and depth went up after people got two AZD1222 doses. Seropositive at baseline were only six AZD1222 recipients.

Clones were sequenced by immunoSEQ multiplex PCR, and TCRdb holds only the in-frame ones, with some missing. The data contain tens of thousands of clones, 70% to 90% of them singletons. This sequence originates from an adult who received the AZD1222 COVID-19 vaccine. The sample here was peripheral blood, taken 28 days after the second AZD1222 dose.

The CDR3 reads CASSPSEGGTDTQYF. DNA of the CDR3: TGTGCCAGCTCACCGAGCGAGGGAGGGACAGATACGCAGTATTTT. The J gene is TRBJ2-3, the V gene TRBV18, with TRBD2 matching 7 bases. V lost 3 bases and J lost 3; bases outside the gene matches: 6. The CDR3 is 15 amino acids. CDR1 is KGHSH and CDR2 is LQKENI in the germline V gene.